This entry features one TCR beta chain sequence. Its recognized antigen is unknown. Nothing much larger sits one base from this clone, and base qualities are not available. Receptor amplification or capture employed RACE. The instrument given in TCRdb is NextSeq 500. During library preparation, unique molecular identifiers were attached to individual cDNA molecules so that TCRs could be counted quantitatively and reproducibly. Both TCR alpha and TCR beta chains were sequenced from each blood RNA sample. As for how the authors treated the data: Samples had a median of about 90,000 TCRs, with a range from roughly 20,000 to 700,000. V, J and CDR3 annotation of the TCR reads was carried out using the Decombinator software suite. For PS versus PT1 abundance plots, all samples were subsampled to the same number of TCRs (28,000). TCRs were defined as expanded if absent before sensitization and observed at least eight times at the 2-week time point. The raw public data were reprocessed by TCRdb itself: fastp quality trimming at Q25, MiXCR clonotype calling, in-frame beta chains only. Entries are consolidated by CDR3 protein sequence, retaining the most common genes and DNA. The V and J calls were determined by TCRdb, not by the authors. In all, the sample holds about 380,000 distinct CDR3 sequences, and roughly 5% of those were seen once. The biggest ten clones account for about 2.5% of the sample.

These data are taken from a study of human T cells and chemical hapten exposure listed by TCRdb under 2021. At the level of the whole study: For sensitization, 2% DPC in acetone was applied to an approximately 2 cm by approximately 2 cm area of upper inner arm skin. Patch testing on the upper back used Finn chambers containing 0.01% DPC, with scoring done after 6 days according to International Contact Dermatitis Research Group standards. Throughout the study period of around 24 weeks, patients also received therapeutic DPC doses to the scalp every week. The mostly female patient cohort included alopecia areata with under or over 50% scalp involvement, alopecia totalis and alopecia universalis. This study followed changes in the peripheral blood TCR repertoire in vivo during primary and secondary sensitization of alopecia patients to the hapten diphenylcyclopropenone (DPC). Blood samples were taken from patients before sensitization (week 0) and then at 2, 6 and about 24 weeks after DPC sensitization. For TCR sequencing, blood came from 25 to 35 alopecia patients at anywhere from one to four time points (pre-sensitization, 2, 6 and 24 weeks). Libraries were pooled for sequencing, and per-sample TCR yields varied mainly because of small differences in library volumes within the pool. Overall results and qualifications from the work: Repeated subsampling changed both the strength of the expansion versus patch-test correlation and the threshold at which the correlation became significant. No change with DPC sensitization was found in the number of TCRs above 1 in 1000 frequency, and no evidence of global repertoire structure alterations was found. Significantly more large CDR3 similarity clusters were formed by expanded TCRs than by pre-sensitization or healthy control sets, consistent with antigen-driven responses. Because every patient had alopecia, a presumed autoimmune disease, the patients' immune response might differ from that of healthy individuals. Patch test score correlated positively with the number of PT1 expanded TCRs, reaching significance at thresholds 8, 16 and 32 but not at 4.

The CDR3 sequence holds 14 residues, the cysteine and phenylalanine included. This entry keeps only the CDR3 DNA: 42 bases, framed from base 1. Unmatched junction bases come to 5, with V trimmed by 1 base and J by 7 bases. Based on the germline V gene (reference sequence), the CDR1 and CDR2 sequences are SEHNR and FQNEAQ. This specimen's time point label, interpreted: pre-sensitization, week 0. The treatment or condition label, read with the paper, signifies: therapeutic diphenylcyclopropenone sensitization with weekly scalp DPC. Blood at each patch-test visit was drawn before the patch test was applied. To be eligible, patients had to be aged 18 to 70, diagnosed with alopecia and judged suitable for DPC therapy, while pregnant patients were excluded. Total RNA was isolated from unfractionated whole blood collected in Tempus Blood RNA tubes.

The rearranged segments are TRBV7-9 and TRBJ1-2, with 8 middle bases fitting TRBD1. Sequenced here: whole blood, sampled in connection with sensitization to the hapten diphenylcyclopropenone (DPC). The TCR was taken from a woman between 50 and 59 years old with alopecia areata. Some clones in this sample may be carry-over from other donors' samples. The CDR3 protein sequence reads: CASSLGAGQGGYTF. The DNA sequence is as follows: TGTGCCAGCAGCTTAGGGGCCGGACAGGGTGGCTACACCTTC.